The clone carrying this T cell receptor (beta chain) was detected once. As yet, its antigen is unknown. Sequencing used immunoSEQ multiplex PCR; TCRdb keeps in-frame clones, though not all of them. The repertoire has 95,000 to 130,000 clones, 88% of them found once; the top ten carry around a tenth. The sample belongs to a study of T cell responses to AZD1222 COVID-19 vaccine. The study, taken as a whole, reports: Donors were mostly white British, more females; clonal diversity possibly underestimated.

The length of the CDR3 is 11 residues. Germline lookup yields CDR1 MGHDK and CDR2 SYGVNS. The ends were cut back, 5 bases at V and 10 bases at J, with 9 bases in the middle. The V gene is TRBV25-1, the J gene TRBJ2-1; D is ambiguous. The sequencing used peripheral blood, collected on day 0 of AZD1222 vaccination. This TCR was sampled from an adult in good health. The CDR3 is CASSPQWEQFF. The CDR3 DNA sequence: TGTGCCAGCAGTCCCCAGTGGGAGCAGTTCTTC.